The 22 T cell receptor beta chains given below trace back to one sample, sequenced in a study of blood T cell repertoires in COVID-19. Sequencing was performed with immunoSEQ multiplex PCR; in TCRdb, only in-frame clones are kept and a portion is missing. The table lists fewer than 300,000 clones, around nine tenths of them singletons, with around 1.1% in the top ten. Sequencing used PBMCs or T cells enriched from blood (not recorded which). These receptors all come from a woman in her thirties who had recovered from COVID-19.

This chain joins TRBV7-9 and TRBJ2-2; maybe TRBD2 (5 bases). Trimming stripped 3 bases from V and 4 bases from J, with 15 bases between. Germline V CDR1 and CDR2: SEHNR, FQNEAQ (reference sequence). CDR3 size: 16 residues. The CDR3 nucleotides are TGTGCCAGCAGCTTCGGGGTTGGTATGGGCACCGGGGAGCTGTTTTTT. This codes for CASSFGVGMGTGELFF.

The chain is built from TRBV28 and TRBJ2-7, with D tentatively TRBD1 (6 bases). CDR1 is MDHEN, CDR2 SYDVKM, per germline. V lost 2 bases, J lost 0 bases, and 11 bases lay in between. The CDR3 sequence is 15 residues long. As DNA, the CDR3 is TGTGCCAGCAGTTTACCTACAGGGAGCTCCTACGAGCAGTACTTC. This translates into CASSLPTGSSYEQYF.

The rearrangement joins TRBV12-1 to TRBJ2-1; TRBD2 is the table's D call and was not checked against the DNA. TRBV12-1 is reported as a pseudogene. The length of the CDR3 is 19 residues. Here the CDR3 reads CASCFPTSGIGGSYNEQFF. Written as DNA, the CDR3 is TGTGCCAGCTGCTTTCCGACTAGCGGGATTGGGGGGTCCTACAATGAGCAGTTCTTC.

The CDR3 DNA follows: TGTGCCAGCTCATTCGACAAGAACTATGGCTACACCTTC. Translation: CASSFDKNYGYTF. The chain uses TRBV18 and TRBJ1-2; no reliable D call. Trimming shortened V by 5 bases and J by 2 bases, and 9 bases separated the two germline ends. From germline, CDR1 is KGHSH and CDR2 LQKENI. The CDR3 contains 13 residues.

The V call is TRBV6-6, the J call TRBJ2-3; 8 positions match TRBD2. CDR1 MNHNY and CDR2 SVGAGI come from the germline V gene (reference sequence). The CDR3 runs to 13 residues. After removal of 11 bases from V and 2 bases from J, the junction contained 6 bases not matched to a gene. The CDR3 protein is CAGVAGPTDTQYF. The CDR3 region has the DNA TGTGCCGGAGTAGCGGGACCCACAGATACGCAGTATTTT.

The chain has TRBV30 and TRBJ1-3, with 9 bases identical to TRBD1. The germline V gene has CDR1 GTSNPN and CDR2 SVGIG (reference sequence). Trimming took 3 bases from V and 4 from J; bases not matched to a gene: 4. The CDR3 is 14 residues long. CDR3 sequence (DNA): TGTGCCTGGAGCGGGACAGGGCTGGGAAACACCATATATTTT. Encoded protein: CAWSGTGLGNTIYF.

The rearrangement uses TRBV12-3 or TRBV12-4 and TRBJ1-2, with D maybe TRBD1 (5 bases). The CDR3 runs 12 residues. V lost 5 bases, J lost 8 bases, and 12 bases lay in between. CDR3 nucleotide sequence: TGTGCCAGCAGTGGGGGGAGTCACGGCTACACCTTC. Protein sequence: CASSGGSHGYTF.

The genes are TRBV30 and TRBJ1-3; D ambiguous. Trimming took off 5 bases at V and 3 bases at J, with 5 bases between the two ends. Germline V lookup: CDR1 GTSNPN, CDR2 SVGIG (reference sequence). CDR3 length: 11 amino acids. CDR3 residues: CAWARGNTIYF. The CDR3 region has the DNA TGTGCCTGGGCCCGTGGAAACACCATATATTTT.

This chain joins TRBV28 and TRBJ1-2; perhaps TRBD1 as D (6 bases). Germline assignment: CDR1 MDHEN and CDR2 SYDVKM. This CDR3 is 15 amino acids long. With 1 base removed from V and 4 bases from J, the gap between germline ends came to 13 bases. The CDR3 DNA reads TGTGCCAGCAGTTTATTGAGGCAGGGGAGCTATGGCTACACCTTC. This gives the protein CASSLLRQGSYGYTF.

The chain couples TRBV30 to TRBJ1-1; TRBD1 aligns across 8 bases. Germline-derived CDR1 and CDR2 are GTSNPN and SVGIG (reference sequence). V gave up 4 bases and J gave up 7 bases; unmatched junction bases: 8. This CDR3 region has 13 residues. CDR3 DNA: TGTGCCTGGATATCAAGCAGGGGGCGTGAAGCTTTCTTT. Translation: CAWISSRGREAFF.

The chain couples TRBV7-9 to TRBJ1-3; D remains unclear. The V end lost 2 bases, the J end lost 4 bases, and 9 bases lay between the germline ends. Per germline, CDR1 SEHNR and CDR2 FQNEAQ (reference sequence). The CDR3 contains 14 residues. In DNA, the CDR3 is TGTGCCAGCAGCTTACCCCCTCTGGGAAACACCATATATTTT. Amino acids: CASSLPPLGNTIYF. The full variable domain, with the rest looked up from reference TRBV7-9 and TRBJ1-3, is DTGVSQNPRHKITKRGQNVTFRCDPISEHNRLYWYRQTLGQGPEFLTYFQNEAQLEKSRLLSDRFSAERPKGSFSTLEIQRTEQGDSAMYLCASSLPPLGNTIYFGEGSWLTVV.

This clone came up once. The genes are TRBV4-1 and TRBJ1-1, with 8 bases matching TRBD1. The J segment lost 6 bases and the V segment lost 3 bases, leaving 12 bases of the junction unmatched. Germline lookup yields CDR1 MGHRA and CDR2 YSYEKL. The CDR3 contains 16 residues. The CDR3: CASSHGQGNGGAEAFF. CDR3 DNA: TGCGCCAGCAGCCACGGACAGGGAAATGGCGGCGCTGAAGCTTTCTTT.

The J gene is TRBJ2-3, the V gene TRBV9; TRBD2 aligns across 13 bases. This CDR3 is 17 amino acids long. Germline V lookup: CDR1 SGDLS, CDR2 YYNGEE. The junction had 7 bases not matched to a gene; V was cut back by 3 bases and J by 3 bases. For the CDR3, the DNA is TGTGCCAGCAGCGCTGGACTAGCGGGAGAAGGGACAGATACGCAGTATTTT. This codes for CASSAGLAGEGTDTQYF.

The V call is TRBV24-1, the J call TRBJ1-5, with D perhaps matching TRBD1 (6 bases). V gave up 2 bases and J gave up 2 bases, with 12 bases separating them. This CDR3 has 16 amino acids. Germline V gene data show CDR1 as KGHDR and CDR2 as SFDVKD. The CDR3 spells CATSDWQGLGNQPQHF. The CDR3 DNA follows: TGTGCCACCAGTGATTGGCAGGGGTTAGGCAATCAGCCCCAGCATTTT.

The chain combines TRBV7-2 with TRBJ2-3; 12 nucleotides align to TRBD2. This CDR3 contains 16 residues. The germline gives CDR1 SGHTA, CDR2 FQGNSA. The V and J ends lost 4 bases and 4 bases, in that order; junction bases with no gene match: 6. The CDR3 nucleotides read TGTGCCAGCAGCTCCCGACTAGCGGGAGAATCAGATACGCAGTATTTT. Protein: CASSSRLAGESDTQYF.

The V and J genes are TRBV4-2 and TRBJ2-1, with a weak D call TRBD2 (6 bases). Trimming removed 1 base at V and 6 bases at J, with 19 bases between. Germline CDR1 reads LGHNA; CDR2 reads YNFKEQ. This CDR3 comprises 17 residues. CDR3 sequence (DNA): TGTGCCAGCAGCCAAGCCCCCCCCGGGACTCCAATCAATGAGCAGTTCTTC. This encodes CASSQAPPGTPINEQFF.

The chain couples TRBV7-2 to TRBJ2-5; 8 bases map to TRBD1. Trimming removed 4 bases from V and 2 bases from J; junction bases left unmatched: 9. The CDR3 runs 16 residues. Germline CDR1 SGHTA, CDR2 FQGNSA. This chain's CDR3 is CASSSSGGRGQETQYF. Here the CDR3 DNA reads TGTGCCAGCAGCTCTTCAGGGGGCCGGGGGCAAGAGACCCAGTACTTC.

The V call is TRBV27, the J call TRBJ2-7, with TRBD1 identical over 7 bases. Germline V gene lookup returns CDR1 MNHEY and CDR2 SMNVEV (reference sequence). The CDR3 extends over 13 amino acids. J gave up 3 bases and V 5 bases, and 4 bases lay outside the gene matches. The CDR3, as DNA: TGTGCCAGCAGTCTACGGGACAGCTACGAGCAGTACTTC. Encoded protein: CASSLRDSYEQYF.

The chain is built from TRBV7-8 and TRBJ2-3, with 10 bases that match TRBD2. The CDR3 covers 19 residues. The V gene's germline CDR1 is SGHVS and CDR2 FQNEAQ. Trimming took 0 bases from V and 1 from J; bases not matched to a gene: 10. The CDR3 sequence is CASSLARFTSGNRTDTQYF. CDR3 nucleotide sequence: TGTGCCAGCAGCTTAGCGAGATTCACTAGCGGGAACCGCACAGATACGCAGTATTTT. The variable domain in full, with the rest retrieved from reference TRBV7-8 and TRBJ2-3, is GAGVSQSPRYKVAKRGQDVALRCDPISGHVSLFWYQQALGQGPEFLTYFQNEAQLDKSGLPSDRFFAERPEGSVSTLKIQRTQQEDSAVYLCASSLARFTSGNRTDTQYFGPGTRLTVL.

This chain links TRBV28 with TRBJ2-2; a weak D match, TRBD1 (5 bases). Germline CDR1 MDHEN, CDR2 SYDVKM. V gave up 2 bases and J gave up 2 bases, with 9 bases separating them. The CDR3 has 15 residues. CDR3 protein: CASSLGQGNTGELFF. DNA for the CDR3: TGTGCCAGCAGTTTAGGGCAGGGCAACACCGGGGAGCTGTTTTTT.

The CDR3 nucleotides are TGTGCCAGCAGTTACGGCGGGGGGGGACCCTACAATGAGCAGTTCTTC. Its protein product is CASSYGGGGPYNEQFF. The chain has TRBV6-5 and TRBJ2-1, with 9 bases lining up with TRBD2. Looked up from germline, CDR1 is MNHEY and CDR2 is SVGAGI. This CDR3 has 16 residues. V shed 2 bases and J 2 bases; nucleotides not matched to a gene: 4.

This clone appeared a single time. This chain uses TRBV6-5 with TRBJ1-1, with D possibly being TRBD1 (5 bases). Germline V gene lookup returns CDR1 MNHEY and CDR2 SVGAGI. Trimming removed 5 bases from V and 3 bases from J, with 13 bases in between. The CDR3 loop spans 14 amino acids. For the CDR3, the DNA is TGTGCCAGCAGTAACGACAGAACCTACACTGAAGCTTTCTTT. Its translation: CASSNDRTYTEAFF.